One and the same sample provided the 9 T cell receptor beta chains below, sequenced in a study of cytomegalovirus exposure and HLA in healthy donors. The PCR employed 60 Vbeta primers together with 13 Jbeta primers. The method was immunoSEQ multiplex PCR; TCRdb's version includes in-frame clones alone and lacks a portion of them. The profile shows about 150,000 clones, around 80% of them singletons. Material: PBMCs. All receptors come from a man aged 40-49 years in good health and CMV-seronegative.

The CDR3 bases are TGTGCCAGTAGTATCACGTGGTACGGCACTGAAGCTTTCTTT. Amino acids: CASSITWYGTEAFF. J is TRBJ1-1 and V is TRBV19; D ambiguous. V was shortened by 3 bases and J by 4 bases, with 12 bases between the two germline ends. This CDR3 has 14 residues. Germline CDR1 LNHDA, CDR2 SQIVND (reference sequence).

J is TRBJ2-3 and V is TRBV4-1; unclear D gene. The CDR3 spans 15 residues. V was clipped by 1 base and J by 3 bases, with 11 bases between them. CDR1 MGHRA and CDR2 YSYEKL come from the germline V gene. CDR3 in DNA: TGCGCCAGCAGCCAAGGCATCACAAGAACAGATACGCAGTATTTT. Amino acid sequence: CASSQGITRTDTQYF.

The V and J genes are TRBV4-1 and TRBJ1-5, with TRBD1 matching 7 bases. Looked up from germline, CDR1 is MGHRA and CDR2 is YSYEKL. The CDR3 runs to 16 residues. Trimming at V came to 1 base and at J to 1 base, leaving 4 bases not matched to a gene. Here the CDR3 reads CASSQVTGASNQPQHF. DNA for the CDR3: TGCGCCAGCAGCCAAGTCACAGGGGCCAGCAATCAGCCCCAGCATTTT.

This sequence joins TRBV7-2 and TRBJ2-5; 7 bases match TRBD1. V dropped 1 base and J dropped 1; count of bases not matched to a gene: 6. The CDR3 length is 16 residues. The germline V gene encodes CDR1 SGHTA and CDR2 FQGNSA. CDR3 residues: CASSLVTGRFQETQYF. As DNA, the CDR3 is TGTGCCAGCAGCTTAGTGACAGGGAGATTCCAAGAGACCCAGTACTTC.

V usage is TRBV19 and J usage is TRBJ2-3; TRBD1 matches 9 bases. Germline V lookup: CDR1 LNHDA, CDR2 SQIVND (reference sequence). The V gene end was trimmed by 6 bases and the J gene end by 1 base; junction bases not matched to a gene: 5. CDR3 length: 15 amino acids. The CDR3: CASRPGQGRTDTQYF. CDR3 nucleotide sequence: TGTGCCAGTAGACCGGGACAGGGTCGCACAGATACGCAGTATTTT.

The chain links TRBV7-2 to TRBJ2-7; the D is unclear. Trimming cost V 1 base and J 0 bases, with 7 bases left between them. The CDR3 has 14 amino acids. Germline lookup yields CDR1 SGHTA and CDR2 FQGNSA. The CDR3 coding sequence is TGTGCCAGCAGCTTAGACCCCGGCTCCTACGAGCAGTACTTC. It codes for CASSLDPGSYEQYF.

With regard to this clone: The junction departs from the called germline gene at one end, perhaps through a read error. The V call is TRBV27, the J call TRBJ1-1; TRBD1 agrees at 7 bases. Per the germline V gene, CDR1 is MNHEY and CDR2 is SMNVEV (reference sequence). The length of the CDR3 is 15 residues. CDR3 DNA: TGTGCCAGCAGTTTACTCGACAGGGTGAACACTGAGGCTTTCTTT. Translating it yields CASSLLDRVNTEAFF.

The rearrangement uses TRBV21-1 and TRBJ2-5; TRBD1 reflects the table's D call only, with no check against the DNA. TRBV21-1 is annotated as a pseudogene. This CDR3 has 19 residues. The DNA of the CDR3 is TGTGCCAGCAGCAAAGGAACAACGGGACAGTGGCTTCGTGTAGAGACCCAGTACTTC. The encoded protein is CASSKGTTGQWLRVETQYF.

The genes are TRBV30 and TRBJ1-5; the D is unclear. The germline V gene has CDR1 GTSNPN and CDR2 SVGIG (reference sequence). V was cut by 3 bases and J by 4 bases, with 16 bases left in between. CDR3 length equals 15 residues. CDR3 amino acids: CAWSRGSFGNQPQHF. DNA for the CDR3: TGTGCCTGGAGCCGCGGAAGTTTTGGGAATCAGCCCCAGCATTTT. Variable domain in full (rest from reference TRBV30 and TRBJ1-5): SQTIHQWPATLVQPVGSPLSLECTVEGTSNPNLYWYRQAAGRGLQLLFYSVGIGQISSEVPQNLSASRPQDRQFILSSKKLLLSDSGFYLCAWSRGSFGNQPQHFGDGTRLSIL.